What follows is one T cell receptor beta chain and its context. Its antigen target is currently unknown. No base-level quality is on record; no much larger clone is a single base apart. This sample was included in a study of blood T cell repertoires in COVID-19 (dated by TCRdb to the early 2020s). Regarding the study in general: Collaborator samples came from the United States, Italy and Spain and covered acute and convalescent phases of COVID-19. Subjects who had been exposed to COVID-19, were actively infected with it, or had recovered from it provided the deeply sampled blood TCRbeta repertoires that made up the dataset. Samples came from the ongoing ImmuneRACE study (first 160 participants) plus 1,254 subjects from 6 global collaborators. The prospective study material was composed of cDNA or gDNA derived from T cells, B-cell-depleted T cells, or PBMCs. Where available, HLA class I and class II types were obtained from metadata supplied by the sample provider rather than from assay-based typing. A de-identified subject ID, COVID-19 status, age in years and sex were almost always included in the sample metadata. The repertoires were made available in a free public database intended to serve as a resource for research on the immune response to SARS-CoV-2. Findings and caveats that apply to the study as a whole: The amount of clinical and demographic metadata varied by source and participant and was provided uncurated.

The immunoSEQ Assay, a bias-controlled multiplex PCR, was used to amplify TCRbeta CDR3 regions from genomic DNA. Under the source paper's analysis protocol: Nucleated cell counts per sample were estimated from amplification of reference gene primers within the assay. Sequence reads were collapsed and filtered to measure the absolute abundance of every unique TCRbeta CDR3 rearrangement. For each sample, productive Simpson clonality was calculated by taking the square root of Simpson's diversity index across productive rearrangements. TCRdb carries this immuneACCESS record with in-frame sequences only. Its versions omit some clonotypes, under half of them owing to an unresolved V gene in the studies checked, with the rest unexplained. Clonal size and the V and J genes are those of that table, whereas D and trimming came from the DNA. The sample contains 300,000 to 350,000 clones, roughly 87% of them found a single time. The top ten constitute approximately 9% of the sample.

Participants in the prospective study were aged roughly 18 to 100 years, lived in over 20 United States geographic areas, and enrolled through a virtual design. In the prospective study, cohorts were assigned on the basis of participant-reported clinical history obtained from a screening survey and a study questionnaire. For ImmuneRACE Cohort 3, a participant was defined as recovered based on two consecutive negative NP/OP PCR tests, clearance by a healthcare professional, or resolution of symptoms. In the prospective study, whole blood, serum and a nasopharyngeal or oropharyngeal swab were collected from each participant by mobile phlebotomists. Over a roughly 2-month period, participants in the prospective study had the option of providing additional blood draws and questionnaires. Before DNA extraction, blood samples from the prospective study were shipped at room temperature or frozen. The TCR sequence derives from a woman aged 18-29 years who had recovered from COVID-19. Sequenced sample: PBMCs or T cells enriched from blood (not recorded which).

The sequenced DNA is TGCAGTGCTAGTCCCGGGAGTAATTCACCCCTCCACTTT. This encodes CSASPGSNSPLHF. The chain uses TRBV20-1 and TRBJ1-6, with no confident D gene call. The CDR3 covers 13 residues, taking in both the cysteine and the phenylalanine. Kept here is only the CDR3 DNA, which spans 39 bases and is read in frame from base 1. The germline ends are 9 bases apart after V is trimmed by 3 bases and J by 6 bases. Reading the germline V gene (reference sequence) gives CDR1 DFQATT and CDR2 SNEGSKA.